This T cell receptor (beta chain) was obtained from a study of cytomegalovirus exposure and HLA in healthy donors. Notes on the study in general: Researchers counted over 150 TCR beta chains as cytomegalovirus-associated. Among TCR beta chains of equal frequency, HLA-associated ones were more clonally expanded in a later analysis. Among donors in an Asian-associated ancestry cluster, a later analysis reportedly found fewer N-insertions than the roughly 650-donor mean.

V was shortened by 0 bases and J by 4 bases, with 12 bases between the two germline ends. The CDR3 consists of 15 residues. In germline, CDR1 is KGHSH, CDR2 LQKENI. This clone came up once. Its target is unknown. Amplification used 60 Vbeta primers and 13 Jbeta primers. Assay: immunoSEQ multiplex PCR; the TCRdb copy retains only in-frame clones and omits some. The table has roughly 80,000 clones, over 70% seen once; the top ten hold about 7%. These donors, healthy bone marrow donors, were studied. The chain employs TRBV18 and TRBJ1-1, with D possibly matching TRBD1 (5 bases). This TCR came from a woman aged 40 to 50 in good health and CMV-seronegative. The sequenced sample consisted of PBMCs. The CDR3: CASSPPPGEGTEAFF. The CDR3 nucleotides read TGTGCCAGCTCACCACCGCCGGGGGAGGGCACTGAAGCTTTCTTT.